A single TCR beta chain is shown here with its context. The target antigen is unknown. The sample comes from a study of tumor-infiltrating lymphocytes in localized non-small cell lung cancer. General observations from the study: TCRbeta sequencing showed higher T cell infiltration in tumors than uninvolved lung.

V shed 6 bases and J shed 7 bases, with 22 bases lying between them. From germline, CDR1 is SGHVS and CDR2 FQNEAQ. The CDR3 length is 16 residues. TCRdb keeps only in-frame clones here, not all; method: immunoSEQ multiplex PCR. The table records 9,500 to 15,000 clones, approximately 84% of them present only once. This chain connects TRBV7-8 to TRBJ2-1; D ambiguous. The TCR sequence derives from a human donor with non-small cell lung cancer. The sequenced material came from lung tumor tissue. The DNA for the CDR3 is TGTGCCAGCAGTCGTGATACACGGTCGAAGACGAATGAGCAGTTCTTC. Translated: CASSRDTRSKTNEQFF. The whole variable domain, filled in from reference TRBV7-8 and TRBJ2-1, reads GAGVSQSPRYKVAKRGQDVALRCDPISGHVSLFWYQQALGQGPEFLTYFQNEAQLDKSGLPSDRFFAERPEGSVSTLKIQRTQQEDSAVYLCASSRDTRSKTNEQFFGPGTRLTVL.